The clone carrying this TCR beta chain was counted a few times. Its target is not known. This sample is drawn from a study of identical twins. Whole-study findings and limits: Invariant MAIT and iNKT cells could partly confound zero-insertion analyses. Fewer insertions characterized abundant cord blood beta clonotypes, whereas memory repertoires showed none.

TCRdb passed the 5' RACE reads through MiXCR, listing each CDR3 protein once. The sample records around 650,000 distinct CDR3 sequences, roughly 7.2% being singletons. The CDR3 contains 14 residues. Trimming removed 5 bases from V and 0 bases from J, with 8 bases in between. From germline, CDR1 is MNHEY and CDR2 SVGEGT. These same data were also listed under a study on yellow fever vaccine responses in identical twins.

The clonotype was recovered from a woman between 18 and 29 years old in good health. V is TRBV6-2 or TRBV6-3 and J is TRBJ2-1; D ambiguous. The sequenced sample was PBMCs. The CDR3 protein is CASSGWGSYNEQFF. For the CDR3, the DNA is TGTGCCAGCAGTGGGTGGGGCTCCTACAATGAGCAGTTCTTC.